The following is a T cell receptor (beta chain) sequence with its context. These data come from a study of blood T cell repertoires in COVID-19. Study at large: PBMCs, B-cell-depleted T cells, or T cells provided the cDNA or gDNA that made up the material.

The V gene's germline CDR1 is SGHDN and CDR2 FVKESK. This CDR3 has 19 residues. The junction had 8 bases not matched to a gene; V was cut back by 4 bases and J by 0 bases. In the original analysis: Estimation of nucleated cell counts relied on the amplification of reference gene primers. TCRdb's copy holds only in-frame clones and misses some; the assay was immunoSEQ multiplex PCR. The V and J calls and clone size were taken over from that table, and D and trimming were inferred from the DNA. The table lists about 32,000 clones, over 85% of them singletons, with 0.92% in the top ten. This receptor was obtained from a male donor with active COVID-19. The chain couples TRBV14 to TRBJ2-3, with 15 positions matching TRBD2. The sample comprised peripheral blood. This CDR3 is CASSPLGTSGGMSTDTQYF. For the CDR3, the DNA is TGTGCCAGCAGCCCGCTTGGGACTAGCGGGGGGATGAGCACAGATACGCAGTATTTT.